The rows below give T cell receptor beta chains drawn from one sample of a study of T cells in localized non-small cell lung cancer. TCRdb's copy holds only in-frame clones and misses some; the assay was immunoSEQ multiplex PCR. Altogether 20,000 to 25,000 clones are present, about 89% being singletons, with the ten largest covering about an eighth. Sequenced material: peripheral blood, taken before any cancer treatment. Source of these receptors: a male donor at least 60 years old with stage I lung adenocarcinoma. Both conserved end residues are part of each CDR3. The D gene is left open where the match is weak. For some rows the clone size is stated as once, few or many, or as a class when expanded; others skip it.

D gene | J gene | V gene | clone size | CDR3 DNA | CDR3 protein
TRBD2 | TRBJ2-2 | TRBV7-2 | NA | TGTGCCAGCAGCTCGCAGGGAGGGGTCAACACCGGGGAGCTGTTTTTT | CASSSQGGVNTGELFF
NA | TRBJ2-5 | TRBV28 | once | TGTGCCAGCAGTTTATCCCCAGGGTCGAAGACCCAGTACTTC | CASSLSPGSKTQYF
NA | TRBJ2-1 | TRBV5-4 | once | TGTGCCAGCAGCTCCTCGGGTTGGAATGAGCAGTTCTTC | CASSSSGWNEQFF
NA | TRBJ2-7 | TRBV7-9 | once | TGTGCCAGCAGCTTAGATTGTGGGGGCTGCGAGCAGTACTTC | CASSLDCGGCEQYF
NA | TRBJ2-2 | TRBV5-1 | NA | TGCGCCAGCAGCTTGACCGGGACTGGGAACACCGGGGAGCTGTTTTTT | CASSLTGTGNTGELFF
NA | TRBJ2-7 | TRBV18 | NA | TGTGCCAGCTCACTGACAGTGGAGAGCTCCTACGAGCAGTACTTC | CASSLTVESSYEQYF
TRBD1 | TRBJ2-2 | TRBV27 | NA | TGTGCCAGCAGTTTCCAGACAGGGGGGAACACCGGGGAGCTGTTTTTT | CASSFQTGGNTGELFF
NA | TRBJ1-1 | TRBV4-3 | NA | TGCGCCAGCAGCCAAAATTCCTTCAGGGACACTGAAGCTTTCTTT | CASSQNSFRDTEAFF
NA | TRBJ2-5 | TRBV27 | NA | TGTGCCAGCAGTTTACGCGGACAAATCCAAGAGACCCAGTACTTC | CASSLRGQIQETQYF
TRBD2 | TRBJ2-7 | TRBV4-3 | once | TGCGCCAGCAGCCAAGAAGTAGGACTAGATCCTTACGAGCAGTACTTC | CASSQEVGLDPYEQYF
NA | TRBJ2-5 | TRBV7-2 | once | TGTGCCAGCAGCTTAAATTTAGGAGGAGAGACCCAGTACTTC | CASSLNLGGETQYF
NA | TRBJ2-1 | TRBV7-9 | NA | TGTGCCAGCAGCTTAGCGGGAGAACTTTACAATGAGCAGTTCTTC | CASSLAGELYNEQFF
TRBD2 | TRBJ2-5 | TRBV7-2 | NA | TGTGCCAGCAGCCGACAAGGGACTAGCGAAGAGACCCAGTACTTC | CASSRQGTSEETQYF
TRBD1 | TRBJ1-1 | TRBV7-2 | NA | TGTGCCAGCAGCTTAGGCAGGGGGCTAACTGAAGCTTTCTTT | CASSLGRGLTEAFF
TRBD1 | TRBJ2-3 | TRBV29-1 | NA | TGCAGCGTTCAAGGGACAGGGGTGGGTTTGACAGATACGCAGTATTTT | CSVQGTGVGLTDTQYF
NA | TRBJ2-3 | TRBV4-3 | NA | TGCGCCAGCAGCCAAGATGCGGGTCAAGATACGCAGTATTTT | CASSQDAGQDTQYF
NA | TRBJ2-7 | TRBV29-1 | NA | TGCAGCGTGGGCCGGGACGACGTTTCCTACGAGCAGTACTTC | CSVGRDDVSYEQYF
NA | TRBJ2-1 | TRBV19 | NA | TGTGCCAGTAGTATACAGACCTGGAATGAGCAGTTCTTC | CASSIQTWNEQFF
TRBD2 | TRBJ2-1 | TRBV28 | NA | TGTGCCAGCAGTTCCCTAGCGGGAGGAGTCGATGAGCAGTTCTTC | CASSSLAGGVDEQFF
TRBD2 | TRBJ2-3 | TRBV28 | NA | TGTGCCAGCAGTTTGGGAGGGACTAGCACAGATACGCAGTATTTT | CASSLGGTSTDTQYF
NA | TRBJ1-2 | TRBV29-1 | NA | TGCAGCGTTGAAGAACCGGGTCGGAGTGGCTACACCTTC | CSVEEPGRSGYTF
TRBD1 | TRBJ1-2 | TRBV5-8 | NA | TGTGCCAGCAGCTTGACAGGGGGCGGTAGCTATGGCTACACCTTC | CASSLTGGGSYGYTF
NA | TRBJ2-5 | TRBV9 | NA | TGTGCCAGCAGCGTGGGGAGGGGGCAAGAGACCCAGTACTTC | CASSVGRGQETQYF